One T cell receptor beta chain is described in this entry. Its antigen is still unknown. This specimen comes from a study of T cells in localized non-small cell lung cancer. Whole-study results and caveats: For the top 100 tumor clones, a median around 61 also appeared in adjacent lung.

The table came from immunoSEQ multiplex PCR; TCRdb's copy has only in-frame clones and leaves some out. The table has 23,000 or so clones, approximately 88% seen once. V shed 6 bases, J shed 4 bases, and the junction held 9 bases outside the gene matches. This CDR3 is 17 amino acids long. Germline V gene sequence: CDR1 ENHRY, CDR2 SYGVKD. The chain is built from TRBV10-3 and TRBJ2-3, with TRBD2 matching over 14 bases. The clonotype was recovered from a male donor older than 55 with stage II lung adenocarcinoma. The starting material was peripheral blood mononuclear cells, obtained before any cancer treatment. The CDR3 region has the DNA TGTGCCATCAGGGGGACTAGCGGGAGAGGTGGTGCAGATACGCAGTATTTT. This translates into CAIRGTSGRGGADTQYF.